This note documents a single T cell receptor beta chain sequence. Antigen unknown. The PCR ran on 60 Vbeta and 13 Jbeta primers. Clones were sequenced by immunoSEQ multiplex PCR, and TCRdb holds only the in-frame ones, with some missing. Of over 150,000 clones listed, around 85% were seen once; the top ten hold 1.9%. The data were taken from a study of cytomegalovirus exposure and HLA in healthy donors. Overall study findings and caveats: For TCR beta chains, V- and J-gene trimming was later linked to a missense DCLRE1C variant.

Germline values: CDR1 MGHRA, CDR2 YSYEKL. V was clipped by 2 bases and J by 2 bases, with 13 bases between them. This CDR3 contains 15 residues. The receptor was isolated from a human donor in good health. The sequenced sample was PBMCs. The chain couples TRBV4-1 to TRBJ2-7, with D perhaps TRBD1 (5 bases). This CDR3 is CASSQLMGPTYEQYF. The CDR3 DNA sequence: TGCGCCAGCAGCCAATTAATGGGGCCGACCTACGAGCAGTACTTC.